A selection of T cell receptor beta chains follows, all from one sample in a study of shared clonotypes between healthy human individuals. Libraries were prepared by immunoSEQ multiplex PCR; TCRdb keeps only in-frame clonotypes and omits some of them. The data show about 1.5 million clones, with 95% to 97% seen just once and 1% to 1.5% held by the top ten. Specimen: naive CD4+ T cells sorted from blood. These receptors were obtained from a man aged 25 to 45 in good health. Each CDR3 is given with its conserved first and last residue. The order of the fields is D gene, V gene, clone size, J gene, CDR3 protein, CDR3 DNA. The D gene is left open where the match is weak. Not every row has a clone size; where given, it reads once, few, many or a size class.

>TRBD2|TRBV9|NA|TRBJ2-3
CASSVLAGGTDTQYF
TGTGCCAGCAGCGTACTAGCGGGAGGAACAGATACGCAGTATTTT
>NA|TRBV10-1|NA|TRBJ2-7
CASSRGRAGTAYEQYF
TGCGCCAGCAGCAGAGGTCGAGCAGGCACTGCCTACGAGCAGTACTTC
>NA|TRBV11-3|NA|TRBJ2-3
CASSSGVSGDGTQYF
TGTGCCAGCAGCTCGGGGGTGTCCGGGGACGGTACGCAGTATTTT
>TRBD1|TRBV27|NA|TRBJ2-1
CASSFTGEHSNEQFF
TGTGCCAGCAGTTTCACAGGGGAACACAGCAATGAGCAGTTCTTC
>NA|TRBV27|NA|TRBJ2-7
CASSLISHGSYEQYF
TGTGCCAGCAGTTTGATTTCCCATGGTTCCTACGAGCAGTACTTC
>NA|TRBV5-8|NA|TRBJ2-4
CASSTAKNIQYF
TGTGCCAGCAGCACAGCCAAAAACATTCAGTACTTC
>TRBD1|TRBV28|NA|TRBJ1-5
CASSLGDRVSQPQHF
TGTGCCAGCAGTTTAGGGGACAGGGTAAGCCAGCCCCAGCATTTT
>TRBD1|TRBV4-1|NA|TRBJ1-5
CASSQGTGRGNQPQHF
TGCGCCAGCAGCCAGGGGACAGGTCGTGGCAATCAGCCCCAGCATTTT
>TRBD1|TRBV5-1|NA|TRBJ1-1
CASSSGQGLTEAFF
TGCGCCAGCAGCTCGGGACAGGGTCTCACTGAAGCTTTCTTT
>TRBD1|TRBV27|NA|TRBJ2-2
CASQPGQGRAGELFF
TGTGCCAGCCAGCCAGGACAGGGTCGAGCCGGGGAGCTGTTTTTT
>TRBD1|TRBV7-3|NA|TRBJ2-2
CASSLNSGQGGTGELFF
TGTGCCAGCAGCTTAAATTCGGGACAGGGAGGCACCGGGGAGCTGTTTTTT
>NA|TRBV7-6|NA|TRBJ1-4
CASSLDKKLFF
TGTGCCAGCAGCTTGGATAAAAAACTGTTTTTT
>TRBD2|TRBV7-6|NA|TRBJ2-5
CASSRSGSTYQETQYF
TGTGCCAGCAGCCGTAGCGGGTCGACCTACCAAGAGACCCAGTACTTC
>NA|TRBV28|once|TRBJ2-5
CASSPQGGLETQYF
TGTGCCAGCAGTCCCCAGGGTGGTCTGGAGACCCAGTACTTC
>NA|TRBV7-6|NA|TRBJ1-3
CASSSGQSSGNTIYF
TGTGCCAGCAGCTCTGGACAGTCCTCTGGAAACACCATATATTTT
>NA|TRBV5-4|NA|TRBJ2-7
CASSLPLSGPYEQYF
TGTGCCAGCAGCTTGCCTCTCTCGGGCCCCTACGAGCAGTACTTC